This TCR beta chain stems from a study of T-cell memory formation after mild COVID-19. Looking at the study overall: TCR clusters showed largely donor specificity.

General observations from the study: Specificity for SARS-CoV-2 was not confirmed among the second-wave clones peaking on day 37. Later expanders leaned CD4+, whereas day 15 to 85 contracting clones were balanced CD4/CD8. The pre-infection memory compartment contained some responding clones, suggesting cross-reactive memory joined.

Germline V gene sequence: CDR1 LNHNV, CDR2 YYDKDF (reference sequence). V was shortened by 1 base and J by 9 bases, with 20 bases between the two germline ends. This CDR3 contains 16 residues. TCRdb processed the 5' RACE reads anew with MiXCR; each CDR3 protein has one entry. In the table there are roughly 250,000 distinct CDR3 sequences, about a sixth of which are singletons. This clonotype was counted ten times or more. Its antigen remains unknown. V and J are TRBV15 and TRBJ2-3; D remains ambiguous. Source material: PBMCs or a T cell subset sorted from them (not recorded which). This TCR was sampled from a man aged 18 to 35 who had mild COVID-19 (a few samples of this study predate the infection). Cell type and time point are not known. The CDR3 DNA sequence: TGTGCCACCAGCAGAGCTGGACCAGCCGAAATGGGGACGCAGTATTTT. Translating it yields CATSRAGPAEMGTQYF.